The 4 T cell receptor beta chains in this list originate from one sample, sequenced in a study of shared clonotypes between healthy human individuals (dated by TCRdb to 2018 to 2020). The receptor library was made with the immunoSEQ multiplex PCR assay. This immuneACCESS table, as held by TCRdb, lists in-frame sequences with V and J called but not all clones. Of the missing ones, under half trace to an unresolved V gene in checked studies; the others have no known cause. The sample profile shows fewer than 400,000 clones; approximately 79% of them were found once. The ten largest clonotypes hold under 13% of the sample. The sequenced sample consisted of memory CD4+ T cells sorted from blood. The sample's cell subset or site label, in plain terms: CD45RA-negative fraction. Receptors were obtained from a man under 40 in good health.

As regards this clone: The same CDR3 is also encoded by other DNA sequences in this sample. The J gene is TRBJ1-1, the V gene TRBV5-1; TRBD1 aligns across 8 bases. Germline-derived CDR1 and CDR2 are SGHRS and YFSETQ. The V gene end was trimmed by 1 base and the J gene end by 4 bases; junction bases not matched to a gene: 6. CDR3 size: 15 residues. CDR3 sequence: CASSLTGTGFTEAFF. CDR3 in DNA: TGCGCCAGCAGCTTGACCGGGACAGGTTTCACTGAAGCTTTCTTT.

This clone came up a few times. This chain links TRBV2 with TRBJ1-1; D unresolved. Germline lookup yields CDR1 SNHLY and CDR2 FYNNEI. The V end lost 4 bases, the J end lost 8 bases, and 8 bases lay between the germline ends. The CDR3 spans 11 residues. CDR3 in amino acids: CASSGGVEAFF. As DNA, the CDR3 is TGTGCCAGCAGTGGGGGAGTCGAAGCTTTCTTT. Based on the CDR3 plus reference TRBV2 and TRBJ1-1, the full variable domain is EPEVTQTPSHQVTQMGQEVILRCVPISNHLYFYWYRQILGQKVEFLVSFYNNEISEKSEIFDDQFSVERPDGSNFTLKIRSTKLEDSAMYFCASSGGVEAFFGQGTRLTVV.

The rearrangement joins TRBV5-1 to TRBJ1-1; unclear D gene. The CDR3 runs 14 residues. The germline CDR1 and CDR2 sequences are SGHRS and YFSETQ. V was cut by 4 bases and J by 3 bases, with 13 bases left in between. The CDR3 is CASSQTNTDTEAFF. In DNA, the CDR3 is TGCGCCAGCAGCCAAACCAACACGGACACTGAAGCTTTCTTT.

This rearrangement joins TRBV30 to TRBJ2-7, with a tentative D call TRBD1 (6 bases). This CDR3 is built from 11 residues. Trimming took 2 bases from V and 10 from J, leaving 12 bases between them. Germline assignment: CDR1 GTSNPN and CDR2 SVGIG (reference sequence). Written as DNA, the CDR3 is TGTGCCTGGAGTCCTCAGGGGAATCAGTACTTC. Protein sequence: CAWSPQGNQYF.